Presented here are 2 T cell receptor beta chains from one specimen sequenced in a study of cytomegalovirus exposure and HLA in healthy donors. Use of 60 Vbeta and 13 Jbeta primers characterized the PCR. Method: immunoSEQ multiplex PCR; TCRdb's copy keeps in-frame clones and lacks some. Seen here are 100,000 to 120,000 clones, around 74% observed once, and the top ten hold over 7%. Source material: PBMCs. All receptors come from a middle-aged woman in good health and CMV-seropositive.

The chain couples TRBV11-2 to TRBJ1-3; D is ambiguous. This CDR3 contains 14 residues. Germline V gives CDR1 SGHAT, CDR2 FQNNGV. Trimming took 5 bases from V and 0 from J, leaving 8 bases between them. The CDR3 bases are TGTGCCAGCAGCCTCGAGCACTCTGGAAACACCATATATTTT. This translates into CASSLEHSGNTIYF.

The chain couples TRBV27 to TRBJ1-5, with 8 bases fitting TRBD1. This CDR3 contains 15 residues. CDR1 and CDR2 from the germline V gene are MNHEY and SMNVEV (reference sequence). V lost 6 bases, J lost 4 bases, and 8 bases stayed unmatched. CDR3 sequence: CASSGRTGKNQPQHF. In DNA form, the CDR3 reads TGTGCCAGCAGCGGACGGACAGGGAAAAATCAGCCCCAGCATTTT.